This T cell receptor beta chain was retrieved from a study of cytomegalovirus exposure and HLA in healthy donors (dated 2017 in TCRdb). The study in broad terms: An earlier analysis of approximately 550 of the donors reported 250 to 300 Gb of sequence data and 100 million to 130 million unique TCR beta sequences from 150 million to 200 million T cells. A handful of DR-DQ haplotypes were handled as single units for association and clustering because linkage in the cohort was strong. The genetic ancestry cluster associated with self-reported Caucasian donors included about 84% of the roughly 360 genotyped donors. To predict cytomegalovirus infection status, the study combined high-throughput TCR immunosequencing, statistical association of individual TCRs with disease status, and machine learning. The aim of the study was to test whether cataloging public T cell receptors could identify signatures of past pathogen exposure. Donor age, sex, ethnicity and CMV serostatus were collected together with the repertoire data. On average, 235,054 unique TCR beta nucleotide sequences were sequenced per donor among about 400 genotyped donors of the cohort, with roughly 20% of those sequences being non-productive. The T cell repertoires of under 700 subjects were profiled by immunosequencing and related to cytomegalovirus serostatus. Both class I and class II loci were covered by HLA typing, at four-digit resolution. Approximately 300 gigabases of sequencing data and roughly 80 million unique TCR sequences made up an early release that covered under 750 HLA-typed donors. Along with the approximately 670-subject first cohort, a separate validation cohort of roughly 110 different subjects was used. Every repertoire in the discovery cohort had been generated on one and the same sequencing platform. Rather than using new phenotypic data, the later analysis identified candidate immune exposures from TCR beta sequences and from how often those sequences occurred across donors. In an earlier analysis of 500 to 650 of the donors, high-throughput TCR beta sequencing was used to judge whether each TCR beta V gene segment behaved as functional or pseudogenic. To study patterns of TCR occurrence, a later analysis re-analyzed previously published TCR beta repertoires from just over 650 donors and added high-resolution HLA genotyping. In a later genetic analysis, genome-wide SNP genotypes for about 55% of the roughly 670 donors were used, and that subset was treated as a discovery cohort. Typing coverage varied by locus: roughly 629-640 donors for A, B, C, DRB1 and DQB1; 522 for DQA1; more than 600 for DPA1; 450 to 480 for DPB1. General findings and caveats noted by the study authors: According to the authors, the approach could potentially be generalized to other disease states and immunological phenotypes. In a later analysis, 16,951 TCR beta sequences were associated with specific HLA alleles at a false discovery rate of 0.05. Because some donors lacked HLA typing at each locus, the association tests relied only on the typed subset. Strong co-occurrence of HLA alleles, especially DR and DQ, made assigning TCR associations to individual alleles difficult. The presence/absence analyses assumed that sequencing depth was roughly uniform across donors, and that assumption may not be true. In an earlier analysis of 587 of the donors, most TCR beta V segments were observed in productive rearrangements about 90% or about 30% of the time, broadly matching IMGT annotations. A few of the identified cytomegalovirus-associated TCR beta chains were confirmed in vitro to be specific for cytomegalovirus antigens. In a later analysis, HLA-associated TCR beta chains showed more clonal expansion and lower generation probabilities than non-associated chains that were equally common. Linkage disequilibrium might explain the correlated functional status among segregating V segments, but an unknown experimental factor could not be excluded. The 87-base-pair reads could not distinguish some IMGT-functional V segments, including TRBV6-2 and TRBV6-3, so those segments were excluded. A later analysis found that most CMV-associated TCR beta chains appeared HLA-restricted, with HLA associations seemingly driven largely by CMV exposure. A later analysis found that TCR association rates varied across HLA loci, with DRB1 alleles showing the most associated TCRs and HLA-C alleles the fewest. Most TCR sequences were observed very rarely across donors, whereas some public TCRs were present in many individuals. V-gene and J-gene trimming of TCR beta chains was associated with a missense DCLRE1C variant in a later genetic analysis, and the association was replicated in an independent cohort. The sequencing pipeline was judged likely to have produced a cluster of highly shared sequence variants as a technical artifact. A further reported finding was that TCR beta sequences accurately predicted the HLA-A and HLA-B alleles for most subjects in the first cohort. The study gave a list of roughly 150 TCR beta chains associated with cytomegalovirus. Because counts were too low, some 17 rarely observed V segments, including chromosome 9 orphons, were excluded from the earlier analysis of around 640 of the donors. CMV serostatus was the only immune exposure information available for the cohort. The classifier was reported to diagnose cytomegalovirus status with high specificity and sensitivity in both the original and validation cohorts. According to a later genetic analysis, donors in an Asian-associated ancestry cluster had fewer N-insertions in productive TCRs than the approximately 650-donor mean. A later analysis reported that several top co-occurrence clusters appeared linked to parvovirus B19, influenza, CMV and Epstein-Barr virus. This cohort had only TCR beta chains sequenced, and the lack of alpha or paired-chain data limited which features could be detected.

The receptor library was made with the immunoSEQ multiplex PCR assay. A mixture of 60 forward primers for TCR Vbeta segments and 13 reverse primers for TCR Jbeta segments was used in the multiplex PCR. The CDR3 region of rearranged TCR beta genes was amplified from genomic DNA with a multiplex PCR assay. The amplified TCR beta libraries were sequenced on the Illumina HiSeq System as 87-base-pair reads. Concerning the study's data processing: A later analysis tallied 75 million to 85 million unique TCR beta chains across the 650 to 750 repertoires, and around 12 million of those chains were shared by two or more donors. To remove PCR and sequencing errors, raw reads were error-corrected and collapsed into unique sequences using a nearest-neighbor algorithm that merged closely related sequences. To assign V, D and J gene segments, CDR3 sequences were aligned to IMGT reference sequences. For a sequence to be retained, at least a six-nucleotide match to both a V gene segment and a J gene segment was required. A rearrangement counted as productive if the CDR3 had no stop codons and remained in frame with V and J, and every other rearrangement counted as non-productive. CDR3 was defined according to IMGT convention as the region running from the second conserved V-encoded cysteine to the conserved J-encoded phenylalanine. Sequences without an unambiguous match to a single V gene segment were excluded from the earlier analysis of 587 of the donors. An earlier analysis of just under 600 of the donors called V segments functional above 56.7% productive rearrangements and segregating when the between-donor standard deviation exceeded 5%. To diagnose cytomegalovirus status from the catalog of TCR beta chain sequences, a statistical classification framework was built. V and J gene assignment, in a later analysis, came from comparing TCR nucleotide sequences with IMGT/GENE-DB human TR gene sequences. In a later analysis, CDR3 sequences and most-parsimonious VDJ recombination scenarios were assigned using the TCRdist pipeline. In a later analysis, each TCR beta chain was defined by its CDR3 amino acid sequence together with its V-gene family, and reads without a unique V-gene family were excluded. As a way to deal with suspected cross-contamination and a sequencing artifact, a later analysis dropped approximately 570 nucleotide sequences that were highly shared and had low generation probability. In a later analysis, a clonal expansion index was calculated for each public chain from normalized within-repertoire ranks of inferred template counts. Generation probabilities in a later analysis came from a VDJ recombination model fitted to out-of-frame rearrangements, and those results were checked against IGoR. Hypergeometric tests were used in a later analysis to score TCR-TCR, TCR-HLA and TCR-CMV co-occurrence, with a repertoire-size bias correction applied to the TCR pairs. A later analysis estimated false discovery rates by permuting HLA or CMV assignments 20 times. In a later analysis, co-occurring TCRs were grouped with DBSCAN, and TCRdist sequence similarity was added when clustering was performed within HLA-allele-positive subsets. Co-occurrence clustering excluded repertoires with fewer than 30,000 or more than 120,000 public chains, plus five with anomalous nucleotide sharing. Here the immuneACCESS table is served through TCRdb, limited to in-frame sequences with V and J called. Missing clones are a known gap in these copies; in checked studies unresolved V genes cover under half, and the rest lacks a known reason. V, J and clone size are those of that table, while D and trimming were read from the DNA. A total of around 170,000 clones appear in this sample, about three quarters of them only once. 2.5% to 3.5% of the sample comes from the top ten.

According to the germline V gene, CDR1 reads MDHEN and CDR2 reads SYDVKM. The CDR3 starts with the cysteine, ends with the phenylalanine, and has 16 residues. Only the CDR3 DNA stays, 48 bases, in frame from base 1. Ends trimmed: V by 2 bases, J by 4 bases; bases unmatched to a gene: 9. In total, about 650 healthy bone marrow donors made up the cohort. Cohort members were all nominally healthy when sampled, although unrecorded immune exposures were likely present. The donor was CMV seropositive and was included in the group of 290 or so seropositive cohort members. A peripheral blood sample was collected from each donor, and TCR beta sequencing was performed on peripheral blood mononuclear cells. Genomic DNA was extracted from the blood cell samples with the Qiagen DNeasy Blood Extraction Kit. As concerns this clone: Its antigen remains unidentified. Per-base qualities were not stored, and no clone one base away is much larger.

The chain is assembled from TRBV28 and TRBJ1-2; 8 bases in the junction line up with TRBD1. The TCR sequence derives from a woman between 45 and 60 years old in good health and CMV-seropositive. Sample: PBMCs. The DNA reads as follows: TGTGCCAGCAGTTTAGCAGGGGGCGCGTACGGCTATGGCTACACCTTC. This codes for CASSLAGGAYGYGYTF.